This T cell receptor beta chain derives from a study of PD-L1 blockade in urothelial cancer. Study overall: Blood samples had a median of around 140,000 T cells, roughly 76,000 unique TCRs, and clonality approximately 0.086.

Each PCR had synthetic TCR analog templates added to it as a spike-in. The repertoire was sequenced with immunoSEQ multiplex PCR; TCRdb's copy has only in-frame clones and lacks some. The sample has 70,000 to 90,000 clones, under 90% seen once. Germline V gene sequence: CDR1 SGHRS, CDR2 YFSETQ. V lost 3 bases to trimming and J lost 2 bases, with 16 bases between them. The CDR3 is 16 residues long. Time point specified: pretreatment peripheral blood. The specimen was PBMCs, collected around atezolizumab (anti-PD-L1) treatment. The receptor's source is a man aged 55 to 70 with urothelial cancer. V and J are TRBV5-1 and TRBJ2-3, with a weak D call TRBD1 (5 bases). CDR3: CASSSQAGSFTDTQYF. The CDR3 DNA reads TGCGCCAGCAGCTCCCAGGCAGGGTCTTTCACAGATACGCAGTATTTT.